This note documents a single T cell receptor (beta chain) sequence. Its antigen is not known. The data were obtained in a study of graft-versus-host responses after intestinal transplantation. Overall study: Multivisceral, liver-intestinal, or isolated intestinal transplants were performed in recipients. The whole recipient group had anti-thymocyte globulin induction followed by tacrolimus and steroids for around three years. Findings and limits, study-wide: The marrow of recipients harbored GvH clones, and ileum or blood showed some of them first. GvH clone levels peaked in circulation, and this peak was associated with early post-transplant HvG declines.

The data were produced by immunoSEQ multiplex PCR, yet TCRdb's version contains in-frame clones alone and is incomplete. The sample consists of roughly 100,000 clones, about 90% of them appearing once. The receptor was isolated from a human donor who received an intestinal transplant. The starting material was unstimulated CD4+ T cells sorted from spleen or lymph node cells, obtained before intestinal transplant.

The DNA of the CDR3 is TGTGCCAGCAGCTTGGAGCAACAGGAGTATTTT. As protein: CASSLEQQEYF. The chain employs TRBV5-6 and TRBJ2-3; tentatively, D is TRBD1 (5 bases). Germline assignment: CDR1 SGHDT and CDR2 YYEEEE. V was shortened by 0 bases and J by 13 bases, with 9 bases between the two germline ends. The CDR3 is made up of 11 amino acids.